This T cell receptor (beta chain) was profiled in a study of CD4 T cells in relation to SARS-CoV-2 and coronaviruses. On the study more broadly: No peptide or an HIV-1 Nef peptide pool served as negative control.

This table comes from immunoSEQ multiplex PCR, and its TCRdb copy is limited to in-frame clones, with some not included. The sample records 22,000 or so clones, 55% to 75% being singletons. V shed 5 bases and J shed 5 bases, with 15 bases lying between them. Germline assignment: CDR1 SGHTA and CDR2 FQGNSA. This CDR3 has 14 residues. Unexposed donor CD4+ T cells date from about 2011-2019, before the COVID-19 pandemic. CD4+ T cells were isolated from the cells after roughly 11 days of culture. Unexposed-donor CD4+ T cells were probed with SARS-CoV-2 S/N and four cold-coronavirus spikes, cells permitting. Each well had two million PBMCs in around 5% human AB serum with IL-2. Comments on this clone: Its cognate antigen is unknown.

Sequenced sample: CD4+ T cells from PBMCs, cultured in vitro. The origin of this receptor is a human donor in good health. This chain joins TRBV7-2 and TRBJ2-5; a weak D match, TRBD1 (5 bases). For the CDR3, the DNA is TGTGCCAGCAGCCCCACCGGACATATGGAGACCCAGTACTTC. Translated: CASSPTGHMETQYF.